The subject of this entry is one T cell receptor (beta chain). The antigen is unknown. 13 Jbeta primers and 60 Vbeta primers were used for the PCR. Here immunoSEQ multiplex PCR was the method, and the copy in TCRdb shows in-frame clones only, minus some. Here the sample spans approximately 200,000 clones, roughly 77% being singletons. This specimen comes from a study of cytomegalovirus exposure and HLA in healthy donors. Study-level results: Roughly uniform sequencing depth across donors was assumed, possibly incorrectly. Among immune exposure information, only CMV serostatus was available. One cluster of highly shared sequence variants probably arose as a sequencing artifact.

Germline V gene data show CDR1 as MNHEY and CDR2 as SVGAGI. V shed 7 bases, J shed 4 bases, and the junction held 11 bases outside the gene matches. The CDR3 covers 15 residues. The source material was PBMCs. The chain has TRBV6-5 and TRBJ2-7, with TRBD1 matching over 9 bases. This clonotype was sampled from a woman younger than 45 in good health and CMV-seropositive. CDR3 loop: CASNNPGQGGYEQYF. The CDR3 DNA follows: TGTGCCAGCAATAATCCGGGACAGGGTGGGTACGAGCAGTACTTC.